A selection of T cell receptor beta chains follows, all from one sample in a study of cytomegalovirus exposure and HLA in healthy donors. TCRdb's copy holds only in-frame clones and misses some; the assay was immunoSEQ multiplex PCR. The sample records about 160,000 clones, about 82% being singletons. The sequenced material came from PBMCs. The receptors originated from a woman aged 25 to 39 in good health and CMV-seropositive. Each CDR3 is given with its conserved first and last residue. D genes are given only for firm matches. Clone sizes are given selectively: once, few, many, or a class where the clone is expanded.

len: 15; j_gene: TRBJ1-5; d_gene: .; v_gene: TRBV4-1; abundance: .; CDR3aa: CASSQVPWGDQPQHF; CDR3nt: TGCGCCAGCAGCCAAGTCCCGTGGGGGGATCAGCCCCAGCATTTT
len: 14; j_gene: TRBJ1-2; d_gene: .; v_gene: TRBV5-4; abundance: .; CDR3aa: CASSFTSGYYGYTF; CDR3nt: TGTGCCAGCAGCTTTACTTCAGGGTACTATGGCTACACCTTC
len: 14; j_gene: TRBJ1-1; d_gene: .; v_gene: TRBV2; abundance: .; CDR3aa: CASAVWAQGTEAFF; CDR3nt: TGTGCCAGTGCTGTTTGGGCACAGGGCACTGAAGCTTTCTTT
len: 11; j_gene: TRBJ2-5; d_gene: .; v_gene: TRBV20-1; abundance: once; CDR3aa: CSASQRETQYF; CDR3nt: TGCAGTGCTAGCCAACGGGAGACCCAGTACTTC
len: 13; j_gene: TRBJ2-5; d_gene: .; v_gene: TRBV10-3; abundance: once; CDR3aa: CAISGGVGETQYF; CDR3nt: TGTGCCATCAGTGGGGGGGTCGGAGAGACCCAGTACTTC
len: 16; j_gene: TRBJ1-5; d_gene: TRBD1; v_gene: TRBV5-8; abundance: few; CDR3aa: CASSTGDRVGRQPQHF; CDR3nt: TGTGCCAGCAGTACCGGGGACAGGGTGGGCCGTCAGCCCCAGCATTTT
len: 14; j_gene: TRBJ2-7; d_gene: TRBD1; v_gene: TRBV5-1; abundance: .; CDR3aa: CASSLGQGHDEQYF; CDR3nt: TGCGCCAGCAGCTTAGGACAGGGCCACGACGAGCAGTACTTC
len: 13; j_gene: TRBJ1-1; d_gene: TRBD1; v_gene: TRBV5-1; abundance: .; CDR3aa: CASSRDSNTEAFF; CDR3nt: TGCGCCAGCAGCCGGGACAGTAACACTGAAGCTTTCTTT
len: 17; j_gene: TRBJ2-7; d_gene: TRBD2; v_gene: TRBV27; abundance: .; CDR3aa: CASSLWDSGGLPYEQYF; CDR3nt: TGTGCCAGCAGTTTATGGGATAGCGGGGGCCTCCCCTACGAGCAGTACTTC
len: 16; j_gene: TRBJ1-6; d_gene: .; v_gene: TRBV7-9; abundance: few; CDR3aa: CASSLAGVSPNSPLHF; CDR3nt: TGTGCCAGCAGCTTAGCCGGGGTGAGCCCTAATTCACCCCTCCACTTT
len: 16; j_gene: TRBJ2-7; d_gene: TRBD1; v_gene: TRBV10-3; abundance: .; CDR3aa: CAISGGQGARGYEQYF; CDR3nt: TGTGCCATCAGTGGAGGACAGGGGGCGCGGGGCTACGAGCAGTACTTC
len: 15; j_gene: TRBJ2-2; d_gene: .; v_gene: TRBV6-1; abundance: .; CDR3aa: CASRSQVALTGELFF; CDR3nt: TGTGCCAGCAGGTCACAGGTTGCCCTCACCGGGGAGCTGTTTTTT
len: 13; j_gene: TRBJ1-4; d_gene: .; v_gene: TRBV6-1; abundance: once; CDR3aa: CASERQHNEKLFF; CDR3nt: TGTGCCAGCGAGCGACAGCATAATGAAAAACTGTTTTTT
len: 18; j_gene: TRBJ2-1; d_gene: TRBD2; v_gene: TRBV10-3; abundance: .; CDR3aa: CAIRSGGRKGSSYNEQFF; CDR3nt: TGTGCCATCAGAAGCGGCGGGAGAAAGGGAAGCTCCTACAATGAGCAGTTCTTC
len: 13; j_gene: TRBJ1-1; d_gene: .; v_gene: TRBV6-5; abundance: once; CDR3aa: CASSLQLNTEAFF; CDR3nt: TGTGCCAGCAGTCTACAGCTGAACACTGAAGCTTTCTTT
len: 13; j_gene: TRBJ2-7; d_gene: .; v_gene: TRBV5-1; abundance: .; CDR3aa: CASSSDSSYEQYF; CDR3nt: TGCGCCAGCAGCTCGGACAGCTCCTACGAGCAGTACTTC
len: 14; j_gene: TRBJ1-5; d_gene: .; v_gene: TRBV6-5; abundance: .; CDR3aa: CASSYGQGNQPQHF; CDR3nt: TGTGCCAGCAGTTATGGGCAGGGTAATCAGCCCCAGCATTTT
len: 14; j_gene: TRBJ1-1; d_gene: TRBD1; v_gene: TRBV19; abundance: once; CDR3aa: CASSRDREGAEAFF; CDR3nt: TGTGCCAGTAGTAGGGACAGGGAAGGGGCTGAAGCTTTCTTT
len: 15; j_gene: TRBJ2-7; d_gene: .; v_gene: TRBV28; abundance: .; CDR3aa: CASSFGGHLSYEQYF; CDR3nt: TGTGCCAGCAGTTTCGGAGGTCACCTCTCCTACGAGCAGTACTTC
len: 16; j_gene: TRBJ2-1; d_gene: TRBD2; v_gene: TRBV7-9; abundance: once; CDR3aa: CASSWRSSGGYNEQFF; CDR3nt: TGTGCCAGCAGCTGGCGCAGCAGCGGGGGATACAATGAGCAGTTCTTC
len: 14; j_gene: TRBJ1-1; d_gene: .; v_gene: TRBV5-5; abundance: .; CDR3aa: CASSLVRAPTEAFF; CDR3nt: TGTGCCAGCAGCTTGGTCAGGGCTCCCACTGAAGCTTTCTTT
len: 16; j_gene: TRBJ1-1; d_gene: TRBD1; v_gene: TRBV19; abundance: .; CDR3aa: CASSLRTGPPDTEAFF; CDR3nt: TGTGCCAGTAGTTTGCGGACAGGCCCGCCGGACACTGAAGCTTTCTTT
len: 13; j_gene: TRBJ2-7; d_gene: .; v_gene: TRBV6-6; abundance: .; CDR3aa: CASSPGKSYEQYF; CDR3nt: TGTGCCAGCAGCCCCGGGAAGTCCTACGAGCAGTACTTC
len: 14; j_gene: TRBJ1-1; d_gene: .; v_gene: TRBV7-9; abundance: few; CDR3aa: CASSLELSNTEAFF; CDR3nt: TGTGCCAGCAGCTTAGAGCTCTCCAACACTGAAGCTTTCTTT
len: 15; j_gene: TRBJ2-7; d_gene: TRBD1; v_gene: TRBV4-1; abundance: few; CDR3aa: CASSQGTGGTYEQYF; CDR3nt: TGCGCCAGCAGCCAAGGAACAGGGGGCACCTACGAGCAGTACTTC
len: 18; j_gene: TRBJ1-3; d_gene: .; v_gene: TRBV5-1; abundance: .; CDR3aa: CASSLTYGSHFSGNTIYF; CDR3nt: TGCGCCAGCAGCCTTACTTACGGTAGTCACTTCTCTGGAAACACCATATATTTT
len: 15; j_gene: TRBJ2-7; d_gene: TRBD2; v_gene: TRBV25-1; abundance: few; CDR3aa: CASSDWSSGVVEQYF; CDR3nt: TGTGCCAGCAGTGACTGGTCTAGCGGGGTGGTGGAGCAGTACTTC
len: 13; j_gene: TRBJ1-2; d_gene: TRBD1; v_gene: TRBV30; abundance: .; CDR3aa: CAWSDARGDGYTF; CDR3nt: TGTGCCTGGAGTGATGCCAGGGGGGATGGCTACACCTTC
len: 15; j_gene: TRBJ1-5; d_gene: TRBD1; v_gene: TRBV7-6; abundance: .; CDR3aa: CASSLGTGLNQPQHF; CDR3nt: TGTGCCAGCAGCTTGGGGACAGGGTTGAATCAGCCCCAGCATTTT
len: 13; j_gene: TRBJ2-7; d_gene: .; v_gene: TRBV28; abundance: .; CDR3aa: CASQEEGSDEQYF; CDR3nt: TGTGCCAGCCAAGAGGAGGGCTCAGACGAGCAGTACTTC
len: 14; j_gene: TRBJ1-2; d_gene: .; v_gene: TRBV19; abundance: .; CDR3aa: CASTPTWAGHGYTF; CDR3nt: TGTGCCAGTACCCCTACATGGGCAGGGCATGGCTACACCTTC
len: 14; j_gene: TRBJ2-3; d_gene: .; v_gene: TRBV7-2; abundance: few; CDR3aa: CASSLLQGYDTQYF; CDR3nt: TGTGCCAGCAGCTTACTACAGGGATATGATACGCAGTATTTT
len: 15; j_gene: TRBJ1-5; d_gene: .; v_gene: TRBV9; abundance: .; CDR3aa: CASSPRGGEYQPQHF; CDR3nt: TGTGCCAGCAGCCCTCGGGGGGGCGAGTATCAGCCCCAGCATTTT
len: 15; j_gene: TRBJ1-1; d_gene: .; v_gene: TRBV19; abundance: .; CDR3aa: CASSIDPPLNTEAFF; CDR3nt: TGTGCCAGTAGTATAGATCCCCCATTGAACACTGAAGCTTTCTTT
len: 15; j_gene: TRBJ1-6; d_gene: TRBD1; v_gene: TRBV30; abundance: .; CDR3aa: CAWSPRGQGGSPLHF; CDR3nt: TGTGCCTGGAGTCCTAGGGGACAGGGAGGTTCACCCCTCCACTTT
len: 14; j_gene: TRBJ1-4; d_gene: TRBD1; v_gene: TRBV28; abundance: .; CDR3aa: CASGPAGGQEKLFF; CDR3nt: TGTGCCAGCGGCCCTGCAGGGGGCCAAGAAAAACTGTTTTTT
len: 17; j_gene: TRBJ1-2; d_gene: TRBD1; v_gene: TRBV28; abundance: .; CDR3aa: CASTQLKESGTGNGYTF; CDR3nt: TGTGCCAGCACCCAATTGAAAGAGAGCGGGACAGGGAATGGCTACACCTTC
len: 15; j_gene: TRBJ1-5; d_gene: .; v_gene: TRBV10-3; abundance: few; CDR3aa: CAISGGGGDHQPQHF; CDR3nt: TGTGCCATCAGTGGGGGAGGGGGGGACCATCAGCCCCAGCATTTT
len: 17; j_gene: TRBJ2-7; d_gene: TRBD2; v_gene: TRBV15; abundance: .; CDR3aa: CATSRGLAGGFNDEQYF; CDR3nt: TGTGCCACCAGCAGGGGGCTAGCGGGGGGGTTTAACGACGAGCAGTACTTC
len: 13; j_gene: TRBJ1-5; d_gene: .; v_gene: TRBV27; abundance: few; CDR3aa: CASSLGAGQPQHF; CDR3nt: TGTGCCAGCAGTTTAGGGGCAGGGCAGCCCCAGCATTTT
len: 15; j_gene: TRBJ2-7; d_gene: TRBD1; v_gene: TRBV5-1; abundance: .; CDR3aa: CASSRYDRARDEQYF; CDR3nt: TGCGCCAGCAGCCGTTATGACAGGGCGAGGGACGAGCAGTACTTC
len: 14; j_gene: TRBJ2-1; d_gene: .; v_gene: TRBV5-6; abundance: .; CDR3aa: CASSIEYYYNEQFF; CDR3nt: TGTGCCAGCAGTATTGAATACTACTACAATGAGCAGTTCTTC
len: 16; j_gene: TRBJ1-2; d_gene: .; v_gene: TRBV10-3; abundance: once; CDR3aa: CAISERETNPNYGYTF; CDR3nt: TGTGCCATCAGTGAACGGGAGACTAATCCTAACTATGGCTACACCTTC
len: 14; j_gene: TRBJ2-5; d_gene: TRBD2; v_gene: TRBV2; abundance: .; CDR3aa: CASNLLAGQETQYF; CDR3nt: TGTGCCAGCAACCTCCTAGCGGGCCAAGAGACCCAGTACTTC
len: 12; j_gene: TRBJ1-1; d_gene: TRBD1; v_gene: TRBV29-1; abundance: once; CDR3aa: CSVTGGGIEAFF; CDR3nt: TGCAGCGTGACAGGGGGCGGGATTGAAGCTTTCTTT
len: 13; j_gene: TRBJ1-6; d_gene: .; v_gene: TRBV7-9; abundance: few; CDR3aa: CASSLVRNSPLHF; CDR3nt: TGTGCCAGCAGCTTAGTCAGGAATTCACCCCTCCACTTT
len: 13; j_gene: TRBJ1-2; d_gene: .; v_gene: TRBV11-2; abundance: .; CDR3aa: CASSRGGSVGYTF; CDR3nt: TGTGCCAGCAGTCGCGGGGGTAGTGTGGGCTACACCTTC
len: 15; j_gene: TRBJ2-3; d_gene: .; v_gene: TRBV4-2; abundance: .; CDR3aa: CASSQDQGGPDTQYF; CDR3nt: TGTGCCAGCAGCCAAGACCAGGGGGGCCCCGATACGCAGTATTTT
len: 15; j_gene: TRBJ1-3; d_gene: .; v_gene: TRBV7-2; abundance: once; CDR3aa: CASSLPVAGGNTIYF; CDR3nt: TGTGCCAGCAGCTTACCCGTCGCGGGGGGAAACACCATATATTTT
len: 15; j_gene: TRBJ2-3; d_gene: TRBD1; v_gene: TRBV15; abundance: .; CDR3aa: CATSREQGAADTQYF; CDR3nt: TGTGCCACCAGCAGAGAACAGGGGGCGGCAGATACGCAGTATTTT
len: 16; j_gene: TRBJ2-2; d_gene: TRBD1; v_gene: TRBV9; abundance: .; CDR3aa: CASSPQGGTLTGELFF; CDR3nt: TGTGCCAGCAGCCCACAAGGGGGCACTCTAACCGGGGAGCTGTTTTTT
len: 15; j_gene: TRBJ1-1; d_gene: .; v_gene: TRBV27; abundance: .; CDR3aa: CASSSPGLLNTEAFF; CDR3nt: TGTGCCAGCAGTAGCCCGGGACTCTTGAACACTGAAGCTTTCTTT
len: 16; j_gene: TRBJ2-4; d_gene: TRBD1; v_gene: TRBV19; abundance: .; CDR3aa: CASSRDREGAKNIQYF; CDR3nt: TGTGCCAGTAGTCGGGACAGGGAAGGGGCCAAAAACATTCAGTACTTC
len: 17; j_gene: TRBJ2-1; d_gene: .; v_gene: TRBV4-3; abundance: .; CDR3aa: CASSQDAVSLSYNEQFF; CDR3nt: TGCGCCAGCAGCCAAGATGCGGTTAGTCTCTCCTACAATGAGCAGTTCTTC
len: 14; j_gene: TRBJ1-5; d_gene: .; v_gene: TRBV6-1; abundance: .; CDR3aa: CASSGLWGDQPQHF; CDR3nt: TGTGCCAGCAGTGGGTTATGGGGAGATCAGCCCCAGCATTTT
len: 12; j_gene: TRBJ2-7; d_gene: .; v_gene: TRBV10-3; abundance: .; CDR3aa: CAIRDRRYEQYF; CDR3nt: TGTGCCATCAGGGACAGACGGTACGAGCAGTACTTC
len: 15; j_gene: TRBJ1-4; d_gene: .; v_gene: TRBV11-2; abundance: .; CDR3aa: CASSSFGTSGEKLFF; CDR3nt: TGTGCCAGCAGCTCCTTCGGGACATCGGGGGAAAAACTGTTTTTT